This T cell receptor (beta chain) was sequenced during a study of immune characterization of retroperitoneal liposarcoma. TCRdb re-called the PCR reads through MiXCR, storing one row per CDR3 protein. This sample yields about 7,600 distinct CDR3 sequences, of which roughly 41% are seen a single time; about 16% belongs to the top ten. In its sample, this clonotype is medium-sized. Sequencing used tumor tissue. The TCR originated in a male donor with retroperitoneal liposarcoma.

The CDR3 DNA is TGTGCCAGCAGCGAGAGGGGTTCCGGGGCCAACGTCCTGACTTTC. It codes for CASSERGSGANVLTF. The chain links TRBV6-1 to TRBJ2-6; the D call may be TRBD1 or TRBD2 (5 bases each). This CDR3 has 15 residues. Germline assignment: CDR1 MNHNS and CDR2 SASEGT. Deletions cut 6 bases from V and 4 bases from J, with 13 bases between.